This T cell receptor beta chain was sequenced in a study of T cell responses to AZD1222 COVID-19 vaccine. Study-wide results and limits: The sample set comprised mostly white British donors with more females, and clonal diversity was possibly underestimated.

Germline V gene lookup returns CDR1 LNHDA and CDR2 SQIVND (reference sequence). The CDR3 totals 14 residues. V lost 5 bases to trimming and J lost 7 bases; unmatched junction nucleotides: 8. On this clone itself: The antigen is undetermined.

Clones were sequenced by immunoSEQ multiplex PCR, and TCRdb holds only the in-frame ones, with some missing. This table holds 200,000 to 250,000 clones, about 93% found once. V gene TRBV19 combines with J gene TRBJ2-1, with TRBD1 matching over 7 bases. The TCR originated in an adult in good health. This specimen was peripheral blood, taken on day 0 of MenACWY control vaccination. Written as DNA, the CDR3 is TGTGCCAGTAGTCTCGACAGGGCTCATAATGAGCAGTTCTTC. Amino acid sequence: CASSLDRAHNEQFF.